This TCR beta chain was recorded in a study of T cell repertoires in cytomegalovirus infection. In its sample, this clonotype was seen a few times. Its target is unknown. V lost 6 bases to trimming and J lost 0 bases; unmatched junction nucleotides: 3. Per germline, CDR1 LNHDA and CDR2 SQIVND (reference sequence). The CDR3 sequence is 14 residues long. TCRdb reanalysed the reads using MiXCR and keeps one entry per CDR3 protein. Here the sample spans about 60,000 distinct CDR3 sequences, around 20% being singletons. J is TRBJ2-3 and V is TRBV19; 7 bases align to TRBD2. The TCR was taken from a human donor in good health (CMV status not recorded). Some clones in this sample may be carry-over from other donors' samples. Source: CD8+ T cells from cultured PBMCs, taken from culture after CMV antigen stimulation. The CDR3 DNA is TGTGCCAGTAGCCAGCGGGGAAGCACAGATACGCAGTATTTT. Translating it yields CASSQRGSTDTQYF.